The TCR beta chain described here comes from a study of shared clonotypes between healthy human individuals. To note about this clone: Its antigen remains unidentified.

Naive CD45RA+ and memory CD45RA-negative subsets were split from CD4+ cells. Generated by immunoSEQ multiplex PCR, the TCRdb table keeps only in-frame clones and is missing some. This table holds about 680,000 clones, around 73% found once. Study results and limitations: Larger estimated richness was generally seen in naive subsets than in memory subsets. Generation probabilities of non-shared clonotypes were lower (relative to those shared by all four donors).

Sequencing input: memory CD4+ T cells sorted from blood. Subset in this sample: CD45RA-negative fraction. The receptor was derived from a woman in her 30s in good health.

The CDR3 is CASSPLAEEPYEQYF. Here the CDR3 DNA reads TGTGCCAGCAGCCCGCTAGCGGAAGAACCCTACGAGCAGTACTTC. The chain employs TRBV14 and TRBJ2-7, with 7 positions matching TRBD2. V gave up 4 bases and J gave up 2 bases; unmatched junction bases: 8. The CDR3 is 15 amino acids. Germline lookup yields CDR1 SGHDN and CDR2 FVKESK.